This T cell receptor (beta chain) was captured by sequencing in a study of OX40 agonist ivuxolimab in advanced cancers. The CDR3 has 13 residues. The V end lost 5 bases, the J end lost 4 bases, and 12 bases lay between the germline ends. CDR1 and CDR2 from the germline V gene are KGHSH and LQKENI. Libraries were prepared by immunoSEQ multiplex PCR; TCRdb keeps only in-frame clonotypes and omits some of them. The repertoire includes about 19,000 clones, about three quarters of them detected once, and roughly 30% sits in the top ten. This receptor was obtained from an adult with an advanced solid tumor such as melanoma, head and neck, liver or kidney cancer. Here the sequenced sample was CD4+ or CD8+ T cells sorted from blood, taken in a trial of the OX40 agonist ivuxolimab. The rearrangement uses TRBV18 and TRBJ2-7; possibly TRBD2 for D (5 bases). CDR3 loop: CASSSKRGYEQYF. In DNA form, the CDR3 reads TGTGCCAGCTCATCCAAACGGGGTTACGAGCAGTACTTC.